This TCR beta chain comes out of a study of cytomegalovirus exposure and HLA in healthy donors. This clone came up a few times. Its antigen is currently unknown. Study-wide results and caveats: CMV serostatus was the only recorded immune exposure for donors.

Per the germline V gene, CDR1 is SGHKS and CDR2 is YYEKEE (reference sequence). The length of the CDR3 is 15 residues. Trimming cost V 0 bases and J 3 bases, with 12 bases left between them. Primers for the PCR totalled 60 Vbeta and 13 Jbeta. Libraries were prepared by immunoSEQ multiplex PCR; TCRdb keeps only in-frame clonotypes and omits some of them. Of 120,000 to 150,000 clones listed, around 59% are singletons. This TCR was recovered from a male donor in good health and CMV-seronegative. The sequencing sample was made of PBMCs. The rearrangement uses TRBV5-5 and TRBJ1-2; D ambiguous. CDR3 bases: TGTGCCAGCAGCTTGGATGGGTACGGAGACTATGGCTACACCTTC. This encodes CASSLDGYGDYGYTF.